The 11 T cell receptor beta chains listed next were all sequenced from one sample in a study of Ad26.COV2.S vaccination and SARS-CoV-2 variants. The treatment was: roughly 19 received Ad26.COV2.S at low or high dose, single or two shots; roughly five received placebo; per-sample allocation not given. On day 63 after the first injection, vaccine and placebo recipients gave samples. Libraries were prepared by immunoSEQ multiplex PCR; TCRdb keeps only in-frame clonotypes and omits some of them. The table records some 480,000 clones, roughly 85% of them present only once. Sequencing was performed on peripheral blood, taken in a trial of Ad26.COV2.S vaccine versus placebo. The receptors here all came from a person aged 18 to 65 who received the Ad26.COV2.S COVID-19 vaccine or a placebo.

This chain connects TRBV5-8 to TRBJ2-3; D uncertain. V was cut by 7 bases and J by 1 base, with 10 bases left in between. Germline V CDR1 and CDR2: SGHTS, YDEGEE. The CDR3 has 13 residues. The CDR3 DNA reads TGTGCCAGCGGCCTATCTGGCACAGATACGCAGTATTTT. Translating it yields CASGLSGTDTQYF.

This chain links TRBV25-1 with TRBJ1-2, with D possibly matching TRBD1 (6 bases). The CDR3 totals 12 residues. CDR1 and CDR2 from the germline V gene are MGHDK and SYGVNS. V was trimmed by 8 bases and J by 2 bases, leaving 9 bases between them. CDR3 loop: CASWTANYGYTF. The CDR3 coding sequence is TGTGCCAGCTGGACAGCCAACTATGGCTACACCTTC.

The rearrangement links TRBV18 to TRBJ2-2; 8 nucleotides match TRBD1. Germline V gene sequence: CDR1 KGHSH, CDR2 LQKENI. Losses at the gene ends were 3 bases for V and 4 bases for J; bases not matched to a gene: 7. The CDR3 has 16 amino acids. This chain's CDR3 is CASSPTTDRATGELFF. In DNA form, the CDR3 reads TGTGCCAGCTCACCGACGACGGACAGGGCCACCGGGGAGCTGTTTTTT. Full variable domain (outside the CDR3, taken from reference TRBV18 and TRBJ2-2): NAGVMQNPRHLVRRRGQEARLRCSPMKGHSHVYWYRQLPEEGLKFMVYLQKENIIDESGMPKERFSAEFPKEGPSILRIQQVVRGDSAAYFCASSPTTDRATGELFFGEGSRLTVL.

This chain joins TRBV4-2 and TRBJ1-3; D ambiguous. In germline, CDR1 is LGHNA, CDR2 YNFKEQ. The CDR3 has 15 residues. Deletions cut 0 bases from V and 2 bases from J, with 8 bases between. The DNA of the CDR3 is TGTGCCAGCAGCCAAGACAGTAAAACTGGAAACACCATATATTTT. Protein product: CASSQDSKTGNTIYF.

The chain carries TRBV29-1 and TRBJ2-7, with D maybe TRBD1 (6 bases). V lost 4 bases to trimming and J lost 0 bases, with 10 bases between them. The CDR3 is 13 amino acids. Germline CDR1 is SQVTM and CDR2 is ANQGSEA. The CDR3 DNA reads as TGCAGCGTTGTCCAGGGGAGCTCCTACGAGCAGTACTTC. Translating it yields CSVVQGSSYEQYF.

The chain employs TRBV7-2 and TRBJ1-2; TRBD1 is a possible D gene (5 bases). V was clipped by 5 bases and J by 6 bases, with 16 bases between them. The CDR3 runs 14 residues. Germline V gene lookup returns CDR1 SGHTA and CDR2 FQGNSA. The CDR3 region has the DNA TGTGCCAGCAGCCCCCGGGGGGGGAGGGATGGCTACACCTTC. Its protein is CASSPRGGRDGYTF.

CDR3 in DNA: TGTGCCAGCAGTTATTCGGACAGTTTATACGAGCAGTACTTC. This gives the protein CASSYSDSLYEQYF. The J gene is TRBJ2-7, the V gene TRBV6-5; TRBD1 is a possible D gene (6 bases). CDR3 size: 14 residues. V was pared by 3 bases and J by 4 bases, with 13 bases between. Germline V lookup: CDR1 MNHEY, CDR2 SVGAGI.

This chain connects TRBV29-1 to TRBJ1-3; no firm D call. CDR1 is SQVTM and CDR2 is ANQGSEA in the germline V gene. Trimming took off 4 bases at V and 8 bases at J, with 9 bases between the two ends. CDR3 size: 11 residues. The CDR3 protein is CSVVNGDTIYF. Written as DNA, the CDR3 is TGCAGCGTTGTTAATGGGGACACCATATATTTT.

The table lists this clone with many counts. This chain uses TRBV10-3 with TRBJ1-5; a possible D gene is TRBD1 (5 bases). V was pared by 6 bases and J by 1 base, with 22 bases between. The CDR3 contains 18 residues. In germline, CDR1 is ENHRY, CDR2 SYGVKD. CDR3 protein: CAISPGGVGTESNQPQHF. The CDR3 DNA follows: TGTGCCATCAGCCCGGGGGGGGTAGGAACGGAGAGCAATCAGCCCCAGCATTTT.

This CDR3 reads CASSSGGAKGYTF. Here the CDR3 DNA reads TGTGCCAGCAGCTCAGGGGGCGCGAAGGGCTACACCTTC. This chain joins TRBV28 and TRBJ1-2; TRBD1 agrees at 8 bases. The CDR3 consists of 13 residues. CDR1 MDHEN and CDR2 SYDVKM come from the germline V gene. The ends lost 6 bases at V and 8 bases at J; junction bases unmatched: 8.

The rearrangement links TRBV6-6 to TRBJ1-5, with unresolved D. V was trimmed by 0 bases and J by 3 bases, leaving 9 bases between them. The CDR3 extends over 15 amino acids. Germline V gene lookup returns CDR1 MNHNY and CDR2 SVGAGI (reference sequence). CDR3 DNA: TGTGCCAGCAGTTACTCCGGGCCCCACAATCAGCCCCAGCATTTT. Its translation is CASSYSGPHNQPQHF.